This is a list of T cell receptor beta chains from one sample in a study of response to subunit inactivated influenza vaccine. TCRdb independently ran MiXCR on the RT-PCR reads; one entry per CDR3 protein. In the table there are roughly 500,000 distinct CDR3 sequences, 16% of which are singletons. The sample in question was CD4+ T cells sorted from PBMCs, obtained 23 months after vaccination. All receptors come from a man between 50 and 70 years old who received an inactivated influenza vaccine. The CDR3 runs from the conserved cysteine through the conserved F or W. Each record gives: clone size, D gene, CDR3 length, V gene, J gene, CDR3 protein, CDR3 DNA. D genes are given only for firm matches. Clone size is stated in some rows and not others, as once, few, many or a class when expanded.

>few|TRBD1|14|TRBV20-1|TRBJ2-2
CSAPTGTGVGELFF
TGCAGTGCGCCTACCGGGACAGGGGTCGGGGAGCTGTTTTTT
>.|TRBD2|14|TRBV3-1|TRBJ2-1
CASSQGGGLNEQFF
TGTGCCAGCAGCCAGGGCGGGGGTCTAAATGAGCAGTTCTTC
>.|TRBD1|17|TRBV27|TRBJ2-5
CASSLSGQGRVQETQYF
TGTGCCAGCAGTTTATCGGGACAGGGAAGGGTACAAGAGACCCAGTACTTC
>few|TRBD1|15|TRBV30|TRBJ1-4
CAWSYNRGRVEKLFF
TGTGCCTGGAGCTACAACAGGGGGCGCGTTGAAAAACTGTTTTTT
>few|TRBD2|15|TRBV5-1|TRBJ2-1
CASSKTSLSYNEQFF
TGCGCCAGCAGCAAGACTAGCCTTTCCTACAATGAGCAGTTCTTC
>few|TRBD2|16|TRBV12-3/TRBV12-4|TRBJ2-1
CASSPQGLAGGTEQFF
TGTGCCAGCAGTCCTCAGGGACTAGCGGGGGGCACTGAGCAGTTCTTC
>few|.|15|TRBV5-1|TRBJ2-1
CASSLVGEYYNEQFF
TGCGCCAGCAGCTTGGTGGGGGAATACTACAATGAGCAGTTCTTC
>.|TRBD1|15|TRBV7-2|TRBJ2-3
CASSSGGHLGNTQYF
TGTGCCAGCAGCTCAGGGGGACACCTTGGGAATACGCAGTATTTT
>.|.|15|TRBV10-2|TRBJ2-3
CASSEPGSPTDTQYF
TGCGCCAGCAGTGAGCCGGGAAGCCCCACAGATACGCAGTATTTT
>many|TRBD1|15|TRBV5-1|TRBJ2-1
CASSRTGGAYNEQFF
TGCGCCAGCAGCCGGACAGGTGGGGCATACAATGAGCAGTTCTTC
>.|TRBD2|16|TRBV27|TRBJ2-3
CASSLFVGLATDTQYF
TGTGCCAGCAGTTTATTTGTGGGACTAGCGACAGATACGCAGTATTTT
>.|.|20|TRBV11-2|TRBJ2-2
CASASDPRRSRQAYTGELFF
TGTGCCAGCGCTTCTGACCCCCGTCGATCAAGACAAGCGTACACCGGGGAGCTGTTTTTT
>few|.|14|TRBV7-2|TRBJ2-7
CASSRRGQSDEQYF
TGTGCCAGCAGCCGAAGGGGTCAGTCCGACGAGCAGTACTTC
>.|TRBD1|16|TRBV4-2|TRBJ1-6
CASSQERGQSNSPLHF
TGTGCCAGCAGCCAAGAGCGGGGACAGAGTAATTCACCCCTCCACTTT
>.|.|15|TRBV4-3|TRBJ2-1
CASSQVGGGVHEQFF
TGCGCCAGCAGCCAAGTCGGAGGGGGCGTCCATGAGCAGTTCTTC